This T cell receptor beta chain was sequenced in a study of CD8 T cells in ankylosing spondylitis. Regarding the study as a whole: The study looked at matched synovial fluid samples from ankylosing spondylitis patients. Disease-linked clones were reported to be significantly enriched there. Disease-linked clones were found to be CD8+ and relatively rare in peripheral blood.

Quantitative 5'-RACE with molecular barcodes generated TCR beta libraries. From the 5' RACE reads, TCRdb called clonotypes with MiXCR, one entry per CDR3 protein. The sample lists 220,000 or so distinct CDR3 sequences; roughly 10% were seen once. In regard to this clonotype: Antigen unknown.

The germline CDR1 and CDR2 sequences are MNHNS and SASEGT. This CDR3 contains 15 residues. Germline trimming cut 6 bases from V and 5 bases from J; bases unmatched to any gene: 9. The chain uses TRBV6-1 and TRBJ2-7, with 11 bases matching TRBD1. This receptor was identified in a male donor with ankylosing spondylitis or in good health (not recorded which). The sample consisted of blood, either unsorted or a sorted T cell fraction (not recorded which). CDR3 sequence reads: CASREMGQGDHEQYF. The CDR3 DNA reads as TGTGCCAGCAGGGAAATGGGACAGGGGGACCACGAGCAGTACTTC.